This T cell receptor (beta chain) was sequenced for a study of cytomegalovirus exposure and HLA in healthy donors. General study results and limits: There were reportedly fewer N-insertions in an Asian-associated ancestry cluster than the approximately 670-donor mean, in a later analysis. As a later analysis showed, a missense DCLRE1C variant was linked to trimming of TCR beta V- and J-genes.

13 Jbeta primers and 60 Vbeta primers were used for the PCR. Profiling relied on immunoSEQ multiplex PCR, and the TCRdb table lists in-frame clones only, not all of them. The data show 150,000 to 200,000 clones, with 84% seen just once and 4.8% held by the top ten. About this clone: What it binds is unknown.

Sequences were obtained from PBMCs. This receptor was identified in a man younger than 30 in good health and CMV-seronegative.

CDR3 DNA: TGTGCCAGTCAGAGAGCGGGGGCTGGCTACAATGAGCAGTTCTTC. Translation: CASQRAGAGYNEQFF. The rearrangement joins TRBV27 to TRBJ2-1; 8 positions agree with TRBD2. Trimming cost V 9 bases and J 3 bases; bases outside gene matches: 10. The CDR3 extends over 15 amino acids. Per the germline V gene, CDR1 is MNHEY and CDR2 is SMNVEV (reference sequence).